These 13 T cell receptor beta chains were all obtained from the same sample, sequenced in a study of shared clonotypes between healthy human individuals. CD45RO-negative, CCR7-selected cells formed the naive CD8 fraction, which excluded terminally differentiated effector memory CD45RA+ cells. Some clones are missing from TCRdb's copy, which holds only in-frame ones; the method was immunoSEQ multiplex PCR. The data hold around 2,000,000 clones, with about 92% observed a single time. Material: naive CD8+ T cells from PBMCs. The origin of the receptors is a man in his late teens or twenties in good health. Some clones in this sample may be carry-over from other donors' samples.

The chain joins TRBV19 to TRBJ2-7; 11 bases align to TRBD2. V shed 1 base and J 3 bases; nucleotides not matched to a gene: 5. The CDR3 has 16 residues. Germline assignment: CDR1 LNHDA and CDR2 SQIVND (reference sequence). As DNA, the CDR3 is TGTGCCAGTAGTATAGTGCAACTAGCGGGAGTCTACGAGCAGTACTTC. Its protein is CASSIVQLAGVYEQYF.

CDR3 sequence (DNA): TGTGCCAGCAGCTTCCGACTAGCGGGAGGGCCCTATACGCAGTATTTT. This encodes CASSFRLAGGPYTQYF. The chain couples TRBV9 to TRBJ2-3, with TRBD2 matching over 14 bases. This CDR3 is 16 amino acids long. V was pared by 4 bases and J by 7 bases, with 8 bases of the junction left unmatched. Germline assignment: CDR1 SGDLS and CDR2 YYNGEE.

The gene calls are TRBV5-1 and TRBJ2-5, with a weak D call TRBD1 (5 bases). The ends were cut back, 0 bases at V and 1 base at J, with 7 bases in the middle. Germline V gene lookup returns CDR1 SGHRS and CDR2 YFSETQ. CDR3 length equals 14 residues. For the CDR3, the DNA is TGCGCCAGCAGCTTGGGGGGCCTCCAAGAGACCCAGTACTTC. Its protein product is CASSLGGLQETQYF.

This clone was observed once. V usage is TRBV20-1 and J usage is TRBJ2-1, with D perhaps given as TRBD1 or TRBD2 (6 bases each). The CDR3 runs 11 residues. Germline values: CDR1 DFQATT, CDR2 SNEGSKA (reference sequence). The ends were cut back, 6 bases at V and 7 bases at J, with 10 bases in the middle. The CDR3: CSARGQNEQFF. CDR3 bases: TGCAGTGCCCGGGGGCAGAATGAGCAGTTCTTC.

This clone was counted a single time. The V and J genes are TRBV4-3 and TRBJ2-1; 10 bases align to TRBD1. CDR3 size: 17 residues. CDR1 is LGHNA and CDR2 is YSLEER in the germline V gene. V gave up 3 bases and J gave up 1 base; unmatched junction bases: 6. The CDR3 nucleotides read TGCGCCAGCAGCCAGGGTACGGGACAGGGGTCCTACAATGAGCAGTTCTTC. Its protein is CASSQGTGQGSYNEQFF.

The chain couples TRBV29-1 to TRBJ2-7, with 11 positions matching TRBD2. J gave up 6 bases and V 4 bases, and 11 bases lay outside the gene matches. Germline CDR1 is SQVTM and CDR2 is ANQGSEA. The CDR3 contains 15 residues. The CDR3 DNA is TGCAGCGTTGCTTCGACTAGCGGGACTCATAGCGAGCAGTACTTC. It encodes CSVASTSGTHSEQYF.

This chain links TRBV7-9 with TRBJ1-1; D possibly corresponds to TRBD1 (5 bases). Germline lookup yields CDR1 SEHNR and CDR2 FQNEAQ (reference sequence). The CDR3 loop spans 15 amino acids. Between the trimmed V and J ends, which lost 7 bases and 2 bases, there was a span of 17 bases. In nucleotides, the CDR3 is TGTGCCAGCACCCCCTCTGGGGGGGTCAACACTGAAGCTTTCTTT. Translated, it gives CASTPSGGVNTEAFF.

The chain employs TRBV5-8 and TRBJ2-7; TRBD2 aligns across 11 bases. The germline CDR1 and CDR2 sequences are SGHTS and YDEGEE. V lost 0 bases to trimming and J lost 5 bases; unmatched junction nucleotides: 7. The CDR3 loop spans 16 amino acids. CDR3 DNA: TGTGCCAGCAGCTTGGGGGCTAGCGGGAGGTCCCACGAGCAGTACTTC. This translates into CASSLGASGRSHEQYF.

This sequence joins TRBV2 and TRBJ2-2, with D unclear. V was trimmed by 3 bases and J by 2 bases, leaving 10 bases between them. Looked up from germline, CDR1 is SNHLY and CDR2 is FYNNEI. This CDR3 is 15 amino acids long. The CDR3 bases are TGTGCCAGCAGTGATGTAAGAACCAACACCGGGGAGCTGTTTTTT. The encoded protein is CASSDVRTNTGELFF. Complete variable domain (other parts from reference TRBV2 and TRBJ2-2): EPEVTQTPSHQVTQMGQEVILRCVPISNHLYFYWYRQILGQKVEFLVSFYNNEISEKSEIFDDQFSVERPDGSNFTLKIRSTKLEDSAMYFCASSDVRTNTGELFFGEGSRLTVL.

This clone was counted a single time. The CDR3 loop reads CASSWGVSYEQYF. The CDR3 region has the DNA TGTGCCAGCAGCTGGGGTGTCTCCTACGAGCAGTACTTC. The rearrangement joins TRBV2 to TRBJ2-7; D unclear. The CDR3 is 13 residues long. Germline lookup yields CDR1 SNHLY and CDR2 FYNNEI. V dropped 6 bases and J dropped 0 bases, with 9 bases sitting between them.

CDR3 DNA: TGCGCCAGCAGCCTAGGGACCCTTAGTTCAGGCTACGAGCAGTACTTC. This translates into CASSLGTLSSGYEQYF. The V call is TRBV4-1, the J call TRBJ2-7; D may be TRBD1 or TRBD2 (5 bases each). CDR1 and CDR2 (germline): MGHRA, YSYEKL. V was pared by 4 bases and J by 3 bases, with 19 bases between. CDR3 size: 16 residues.

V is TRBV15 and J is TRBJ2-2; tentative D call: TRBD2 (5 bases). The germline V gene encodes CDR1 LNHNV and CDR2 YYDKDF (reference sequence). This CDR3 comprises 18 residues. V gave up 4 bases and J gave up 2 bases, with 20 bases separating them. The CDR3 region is CATSMGFNAGINTGELFF. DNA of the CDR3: TGTGCCACCAGCATGGGGTTTAATGCGGGCATCAACACCGGGGAGCTGTTTTTT.

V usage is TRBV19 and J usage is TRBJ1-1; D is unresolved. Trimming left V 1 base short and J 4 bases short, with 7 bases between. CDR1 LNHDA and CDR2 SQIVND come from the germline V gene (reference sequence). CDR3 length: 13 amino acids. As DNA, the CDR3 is TGTGCCAGTAGTATAGTCGCTTTCACTGAAGCTTTCTTT. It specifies CASSIVAFTEAFF.